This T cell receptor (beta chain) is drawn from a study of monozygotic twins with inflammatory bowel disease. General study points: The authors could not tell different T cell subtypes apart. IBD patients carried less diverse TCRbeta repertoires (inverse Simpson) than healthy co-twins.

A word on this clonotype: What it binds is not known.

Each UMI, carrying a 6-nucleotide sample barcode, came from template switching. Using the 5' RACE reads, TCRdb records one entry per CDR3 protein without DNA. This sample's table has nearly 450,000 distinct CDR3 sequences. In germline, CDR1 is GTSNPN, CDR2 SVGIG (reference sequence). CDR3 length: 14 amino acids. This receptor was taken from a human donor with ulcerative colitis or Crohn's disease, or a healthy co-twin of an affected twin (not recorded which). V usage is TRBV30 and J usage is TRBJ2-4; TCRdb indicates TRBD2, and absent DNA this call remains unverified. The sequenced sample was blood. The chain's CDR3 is CAWRDSGNKNIQYF.